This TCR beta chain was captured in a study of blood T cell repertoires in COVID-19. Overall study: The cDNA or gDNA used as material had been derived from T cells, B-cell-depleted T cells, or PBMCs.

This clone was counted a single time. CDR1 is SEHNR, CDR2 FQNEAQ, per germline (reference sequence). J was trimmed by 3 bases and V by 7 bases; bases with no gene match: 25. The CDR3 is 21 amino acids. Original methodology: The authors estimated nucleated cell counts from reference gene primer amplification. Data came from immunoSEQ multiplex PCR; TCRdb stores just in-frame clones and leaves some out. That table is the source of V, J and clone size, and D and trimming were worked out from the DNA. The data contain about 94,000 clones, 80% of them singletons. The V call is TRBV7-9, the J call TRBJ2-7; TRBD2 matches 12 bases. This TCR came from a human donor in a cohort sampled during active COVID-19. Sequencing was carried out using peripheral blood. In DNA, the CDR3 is TGTGCCAGCACCCAGACCCCTGGACGTGGGACTAGCGGGCGCCCCTTCTACGAGCAGTACTTC. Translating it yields CASTQTPGRGTSGRPFYEQYF.